The 4 T cell receptor beta chains below were found in one sample sequenced in a study of blood T cell repertoires in COVID-19. Assay: immunoSEQ multiplex PCR; the TCRdb copy retains only in-frame clones and omits some. The repertoire consists of tens of thousands of clones, with approximately 86% occurring once and the leading ten covering roughly 1.3%. Sequencing was performed on peripheral blood. The receptor source for this set is a man between 60 and 75 years old with acute or convalescent COVID-19.

V and J are TRBV24-1 and TRBJ2-5, with D maybe TRBD1 (9 bases). The CDR3 is 15 residues long. The germline gives CDR1 KGHDR, CDR2 SFDVKD. Between the trimmed V and J ends, which lost 9 bases and 4 bases, there was a span of 20 bases. The DNA of the CDR3 is TGTGCCACCTCTTCGGGGGGGACAGGGATAGAGACCCAGTACTTC. The encoded protein is CATSSGGTGIETQYF.

This clone is a singleton in its sample. The chain carries TRBV4-2 and TRBJ1-2; D is possibly TRBD1 (5 bases). The CDR3 totals 17 residues. Germline V gene data show CDR1 as LGHNA and CDR2 as YNFKEQ. Trimming removed 5 bases from V and 8 bases from J, with 27 bases in between. The CDR3 DNA reads TGTGCCAGCAGCTCCGACCTTACAGGAAGCCCTCTGTGGGGCTACACCTTC. It yields the protein CASSSDLTGSPLWGYTF.

V is TRBV7-2 and J is TRBJ1-4, with TRBD1 matching 8 bases. V trimming: 5 bases; J trimming: 7 bases; junction bases outside the gene matches: 6. The CDR3 runs 14 residues. CDR1 is SGHTA, CDR2 FQGNSA, per germline. CDR3: CASSQGARVEKLFF. DNA of the CDR3: TGTGCCAGCAGCCAGGGGGCGCGGGTTGAAAAACTGTTTTTT.

This chain uses TRBV5-1 with TRBJ2-3, with a possible D match to TRBD1 (6 bases). With 4 bases removed from V and 9 bases from J, the gap between germline ends came to 12 bases. CDR3 length: 12 amino acids. Looked up from germline, CDR1 is SGHRS and CDR2 is YFSETQ. DNA for the CDR3: TGCGCCAGCAGCCCAACCCAGGGGACGCAGTATTTT. This sequence encodes CASSPTQGTQYF.